Below, 24 T cell receptor beta chains from the same sample are listed, as sequenced in a study of T cells in Graves' hyperthyroidism and ophthalmopathy. There were TCR beta CDR3 regions amplified from RNA transcripts. HTBI primers were employed in a first-round RT-PCR of the TCR CDR3. TCRdb re-called the multiplex PCR reads with MiXCR, one entry per CDR3 protein. In the table there are about 840,000 distinct CDR3 sequences, about two fifths of which are singletons. The sequencing input was blood. The receptor set was obtained from a man aged 18 to 35 with Graves' hyperthyroidism.

The chain has TRBV10-3 and TRBJ2-7; D is perhaps TRBD1 (5 bases). The CDR3 loop spans 13 amino acids. Germline V gives CDR1 ENHRY, CDR2 SYGVKD. Trimming stripped 10 bases from V and 5 bases from J, with 18 bases between. The CDR3, as DNA: TGTGCCAGCTCACCACAGCAAGGGGACGAGCAGTACTTC. Encoded protein: CASSPQQGDEQYF.

The genes are TRBV7-3 and TRBJ1-1; the D is unclear. This CDR3 comprises 11 residues. The V gene lost 6 bases and the J gene lost 8 bases, with 10 bases spanning the gap. CDR1 SGHTA and CDR2 FQGTGA come from the germline V gene. This CDR3 is CASSQYGEAFF. In DNA, the CDR3 is TGTGCCAGCAGTCAGTACGGGGAAGCTTTCTTT.

This clonotype was observed many times. The chain links TRBV29-1 to TRBJ2-5; the match to TRBD1 covers 7 bases. The CDR3 contains 16 residues. V was clipped by 1 base and J by 0 bases; unmatched bases: 8. CDR1 and CDR2 (germline): SQVTM, ANQGSEA. CDR3 protein: CSVEGLGTAYQETQYF. The CDR3, as DNA: TGCAGCGTTGAAGGGCTTGGGACAGCATACCAAGAGACCCAGTACTTC.

This clonotype was counted between two and nine times. The V gene is TRBV15, the J gene TRBJ2-2, with TRBD1 identical over 10 bases. The trim removed 10 bases at V and 3 bases at J, leaving 11 bases unmatched. This CDR3 is built from 16 residues. Germline V gene data show CDR1 as LNHNV and CDR2 as YYDKDF (reference sequence). The CDR3 is CASSGRQGAYTGELFF. The CDR3 DNA is TGTGCCAGCAGTGGCAGACAGGGGGCTTACACCGGGGAGCTGTTTTTT.

The chain couples TRBV5-1 to TRBJ1-1; TRBD1 might be the D (6 bases). Germline loops: CDR1 SGHRS, CDR2 YFSETQ. CDR3 size: 14 residues. The germline V and J ends were trimmed by 7 bases and 1 base, with 14 bases remaining between them. The CDR3 sequence: CASRPWDTNTEAFF. The CDR3 DNA reads TGCGCCAGCCGCCCCTGGGACACGAACACTGAAGCTTTCTTT.

The gene calls are TRBV20-1 and TRBJ1-2; 9 bases match TRBD1. This CDR3 spans 11 amino acids. Germline-derived CDR1 and CDR2 are DFQATT and SNEGSKA (reference sequence). The chain's CDR3 is CSPGQGYGYTF. CDR3 nucleotides: TGCAGCCCCGGACAGGGGTATGGCTACACCTTC.

The rearrangement joins TRBV5-4 to TRBJ2-7, with D possibly TRBD1 on 6 matching bases. Germline CDR1 reads SGHNT; CDR2 reads YYREEE (reference sequence). The germline V and J ends were trimmed by 2 bases and 5 bases, with 11 bases remaining between them. CDR3 size: 13 residues. The CDR3 is CASSFRGVDEQYF. The CDR3 bases are TGTGCCAGCAGCTTCAGGGGTGTCGACGAGCAGTACTTC. The full variable domain, rest sourced from reference TRBV5-4 and TRBJ2-7, is ETGVTQSPTHLIKTRGQQVTLRCSSQSGHNTVSWYQQALGQGPQFIFQYYREEENGRGNFPPRFSGLQFPNYSSELNVNALELDDSALYLCASSFRGVDEQYFGPGTRLTVT.

This clonotype was counted only a few times. The rearrangement joins TRBV20-1 to TRBJ2-7, with D possibly called TRBD1 or TRBD2 (5 bases each). Germline assignment: CDR1 DFQATT and CDR2 SNEGSKA (reference sequence). The CDR3 is 14 amino acids. The ends were cut back, 6 bases at V and 0 bases at J, with 15 bases in the middle. The CDR3 DNA reads TGCAGTGCCGGGGCAGGGTCCAGCTCCTACGAGCAGTACTTC. Translated: CSAGAGSSSYEQYF.

On this clonotype: The junction does not match germline at one end; this may be a read error. The gene calls are TRBV20-1 and TRBJ1-6; perhaps TRBD1 as D (5 bases). This CDR3 spans 18 amino acids. CDR1 and CDR2 (germline): DFQATT, SNEGSKA (reference sequence). CDR3 bases: TGCAGTGCTTCCGGCGGGGGAGAGCAGAGCTCCAATAATTCACCCCTCCACTTT. It translates to CSASGGGEQSSNNSPLHF.

The chain is built from TRBV11-2 and TRBJ1-1, with no clear D. CDR3 length equals 16 residues. V dropped 1 base and J dropped 2 bases, with 14 bases sitting between them. Per germline, CDR1 SGHAT and CDR2 FQNNGV. This chain's CDR3 is CASSLGLRQANTEAFF. CDR3 DNA: TGTGCCAGCAGCTTAGGATTGCGGCAGGCTAACACTGAAGCTTTCTTT.

The table lists this clonotype with a few counts. This chain uses TRBV12-3 or TRBV12-4 with TRBJ1-1; D unclear. V lost 8 bases and J lost 1, with 11 bases in between. The CDR3 runs 13 residues. CDR3 sequence: CASGTLTNTEAFF. Written as DNA, the CDR3 is TGTGCCAGCGGAACTCTGACGAACACTGAAGCTTTCTTT.

About this clonotype: One end of the junction does not line up with germline, which may come from a read error. The V gene is TRBV19, the J gene TRBJ2-2; maybe TRBD1 (7 bases). CDR3 length: 17 amino acids. Germline V gene data show CDR1 as LNHDA and CDR2 as SQIVND (reference sequence). The CDR3 sequence: CASSMAQGGPNIGELFF. Here the CDR3 DNA reads TGTGCCAGTAGTATGGCCCAGGGGGGACCCAACATCGGGGAGCTGTTTTTT.

J is TRBJ2-7 and V is TRBV9; no definite D call. V was pared by 6 bases and J by 10 bases, with 8 bases between. Germline-derived CDR1 and CDR2 are SGDLS and YYNGEE. The CDR3 spans 9 residues. In nucleotides, the CDR3 is TGTGCCAGCACCTTCGAACAGTACTTC. Protein product: CASTFEQYF.

This clonotype was detected many times. Just one base apart from a much larger clone, this may be a read error. The chain uses TRBV29-1 and TRBJ1-1; D is ambiguous. The CDR3 length is 13 residues. Germline CDR1 and CDR2: SQVTM and ANQGSEA. V lost 0 bases and J 0 bases, leaving 5 bases between the germline ends. The CDR3 region is CSVEEGVNTEAFF. The CDR3, as DNA: TGCAGCGTTGAAGAGGGAGTGAACACTGAAGCTTTCTTT.

The chain joins TRBV13 to TRBJ2-2; 9 nucleotides line up with TRBD2. CDR3 length: 17 amino acids. Germline V CDR1 and CDR2: PRHDT, FYEKMQ (reference sequence). The trim removed 3 bases at V and 0 bases at J, leaving 5 bases unmatched. Here the CDR3 reads CASSLVSGGPNTGELFF. The CDR3 DNA sequence: TGTGCCAGCAGCTTGGTAAGCGGGGGGCCGAACACCGGGGAGCTGTTTTTT.

This clonotype occurred many times. The rearrangement uses TRBV9 and TRBJ2-2, with 7 bases matching TRBD2. Germline V gene data show CDR1 as SGDLS and CDR2 as YYNGEE. J lost 1 base, V lost 7 bases, and 4 bases had no gene match. This CDR3 comprises 14 residues. CDR3: CASGPSGNTGELFF. The DNA of the CDR3 is TGTGCCAGCGGCCCTAGCGGGAACACCGGGGAGCTGTTTTTT.

The chain uses TRBV7-2 and TRBJ1-3, with D possibly being TRBD1 (5 bases). The CDR3 covers 17 residues. The germline V gene encodes CDR1 SGHTA and CDR2 FQGNSA. Trimming left V 8 bases short and J 0 bases short, with 20 bases between. The CDR3 bases are TGTGCCAGCTCACCATCGGGACGGAGTTTCTCTGGAAACACCATATATTTT. Amino acids: CASSPSGRSFSGNTIYF.

Here the CDR3 DNA reads TGTGCCAGCTCACCAGAGGGACAGAAACCTGAAGCTTTCTTT. Translating it yields CASSPEGQKPEAFF. The V gene is TRBV18, the J gene TRBJ1-1; 7 nucleotides agree with TRBD1. The CDR3 has 14 residues. Germline lookup yields CDR1 KGHSH and CDR2 LQKENI. The V gene end was trimmed by 2 bases and the J gene end by 6 bases; junction bases not matched to a gene: 6.

The chain combines TRBV7-2 with TRBJ2-7; 7 nucleotides agree with TRBD1. Germline CDR1 SGHTA, CDR2 FQGNSA. V was pared by 5 bases and J by 0 bases, with 4 bases of the junction left unmatched. CDR3 size: 14 residues. The CDR3 DNA follows: TGTGCCAGCAGCAAGGGGGACAGCTCCTACGAGCAGTACTTC. Translation gives CASSKGDSSYEQYF.

In regard to this clonotype: Relative to the germline gene, one junction end is altered; a read error may explain this. The genes are TRBV25-1 and TRBJ1-1, with D unclear. Germline-derived CDR1 and CDR2 are MGHDK and SYGVNS. The CDR3 has 16 amino acids. CDR3 DNA: TGCGCCAGCAGCCAAGATTGGGATCGGGGGAACACTGAAGCTTTCTTT. It specifies CASSQDWDRGNTEAFF. The variable domain in full, completed from reference TRBV25-1 and TRBJ1-1, reads EADIYQTPRYLVIGTGKKITLECSQTMGHDKMYWYQQDPGMELHLIHYSYGVNSTEKGDLSSESTVSRIRTEHFPLTLESARPSHTSQYLCASSQDWDRGNTEAFFGQGTRLTVV.

This clonotype appeared many times. The genes are TRBV2 and TRBJ1-3, with unresolved D. CDR1 is SNHLY and CDR2 is FYNNEI in the germline V gene. This CDR3 spans 15 amino acids. The V end lost 0 bases, the J end lost 4 bases, and 10 bases lay between the germline ends. Here the CDR3 reads CASSEAKPGGNTIYF. In nucleotides, the CDR3 is TGTGCCAGCAGTGAAGCGAAGCCCGGGGGAAACACCATATATTTT.

The gene calls are TRBV24-1 and TRBJ2-5; 7 bases fit TRBD1. Germline V lookup: CDR1 KGHDR, CDR2 SFDVKD. The CDR3 is 15 residues long. V dropped 2 bases and J dropped 5; count of bases not matched to a gene: 7. This chain's CDR3 is CATSDYRTGPETQYF. The CDR3 DNA reads as TGTGCCACCAGTGATTACCGGACAGGTCCGGAGACCCAGTACTTC.

This clonotype occurred a few times. The rearrangement links TRBV2 to TRBJ2-5; a weak D match, TRBD2 (5 bases). This CDR3 region has 14 residues. Germline assignment: CDR1 SNHLY and CDR2 FYNNEI. Trimming pared 5 bases from V and 2 bases from J, leaving 12 bases between. CDR3 residues: CASSFGGWQETQYF. The CDR3 nucleotides are TGTGCCAGCAGTTTTGGCGGGTGGCAAGAGACCCAGTACTTC.

This chain uses TRBV5-1 with TRBJ1-3; 10 nucleotides match TRBD1. The germline V gene has CDR1 SGHRS and CDR2 YFSETQ. The CDR3 is made up of 18 amino acids. Trimming cost V 0 bases and J 0 bases; bases outside gene matches: 6. CDR3 DNA sequence: TGCGCCAGCAGCTTGGAGGGGACAGGGGCCCGCTCTGGAAACACCATATATTTT. Protein sequence: CASSLEGTGARSGNTIYF. The full variable domain, in which reference TRBV5-1 and TRBJ1-3 provide the parts outside the CDR3, is KAGVTQTPRYLIKTRGQQVTLSCSPISGHRSVSWYQQTPGQGLQFLFEYFSETQRNKGNFPGRFSGRQFSNSRSEMNVSTLELGDSALYLCASSLEGTGARSGNTIYFGEGSWLTVV.